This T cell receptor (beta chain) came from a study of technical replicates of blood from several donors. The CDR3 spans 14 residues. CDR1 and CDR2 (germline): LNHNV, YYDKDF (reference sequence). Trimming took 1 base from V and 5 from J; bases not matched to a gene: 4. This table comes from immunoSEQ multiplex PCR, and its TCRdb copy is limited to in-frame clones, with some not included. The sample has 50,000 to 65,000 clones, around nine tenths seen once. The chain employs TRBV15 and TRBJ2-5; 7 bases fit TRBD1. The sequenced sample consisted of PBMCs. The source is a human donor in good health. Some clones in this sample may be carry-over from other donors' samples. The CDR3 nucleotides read TGTGCCACCAGCAGAGGGGACAGTCGCGAGACCCAGTACTTC. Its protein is CATSRGDSRETQYF.